What follows are 19 T cell receptor beta chains derived from one specimen sequenced in a study of cytomegalovirus exposure and HLA in healthy donors. Researchers ran the PCR with 60 Vbeta and 13 Jbeta primers. Produced via immunoSEQ multiplex PCR; TCRdb's table is partial and in-frame only. In the table there are about 130,000 clones, 70% to 85% of which are singletons. Sequences were obtained from PBMCs. The receptors stem from a man aged 45-65 years in good health and CMV-seronegative.

The J gene is TRBJ1-1, the V gene TRBV5-1; no clear D gene. The CDR3 loop spans 12 amino acids. Deletions cut 4 bases from V and 4 bases from J, with 8 bases between. Germline V gene data show CDR1 as SGHRS and CDR2 as YFSETQ. The DNA of the CDR3 is TGCGCCAGCAGCGTCCGGGGCACTGAAGCTTTCTTT. It codes for CASSVRGTEAFF.

This clone was counted a few times. J is TRBJ2-1 and V is TRBV5-1, with D possibly TRBD2 on 7 matching bases. Germline assignment: CDR1 SGHRS and CDR2 YFSETQ. The CDR3 is 15 amino acids. V shed 8 bases and J shed 3 bases, with 18 bases lying between them. The CDR3 sequence: CASRKGGGDYNEQFF. The CDR3 coding sequence is TGCGCCAGTCGTAAAGGGGGAGGGGACTACAATGAGCAGTTCTTC.

J is TRBJ2-7 and V is TRBV9, with D possibly TRBD2 on 6 matching bases. This CDR3 is 16 amino acids long. Trimming took off 2 bases at V and 5 bases at J, with 20 bases between the two ends. In germline, CDR1 is SGDLS, CDR2 YYNGEE. This CDR3 is CASSVSARGSEDEQYF. The CDR3 DNA follows: TGTGCCAGCAGCGTGTCGGCGCGGGGTTCGGAAGACGAGCAGTACTTC.

The genes are TRBV7-9 and TRBJ2-5, with D perhaps matching TRBD2 (6 bases). The germline V gene has CDR1 SEHNR and CDR2 FQNEAQ (reference sequence). The V and J ends lost 3 bases and 7 bases respectively, with 9 bases between them. The CDR3 sequence is 12 residues long. CDR3 sequence reads: CASSFLGGTQYF. DNA for the CDR3: TGTGCCAGCAGCTTCCTGGGGGGGACCCAGTACTTC. Full variable domain (remainder filled in from reference TRBV7-9 and TRBJ2-5): DTGVSQNPRHKITKRGQNVTFRCDPISEHNRLYWYRQTLGQGPEFLTYFQNEAQLEKSRLLSDRFSAERPKGSFSTLEIQRTEQGDSAMYLCASSFLGGTQYFGPGTRLLVL.

The V call is TRBV5-1, the J call TRBJ2-7, with 8 bases lining up with TRBD2. The trim removed 0 bases at V and 2 bases at J, leaving 4 bases unmatched. The CDR3 loop spans 15 amino acids. CDR1 is SGHRS, CDR2 YFSETQ, per germline. CDR3 bases: TGCGCCAGCAGCTTGGCCACTAGCGGCCCCTACGAGCAGTACTTC. Encoded protein: CASSLATSGPYEQYF.

The chain joins TRBV6-5 to TRBJ2-3; TRBD2 matches 8 bases. The junction had 3 bases not matched to a gene; V was cut back by 5 bases and J by 2 bases. CDR1 MNHEY and CDR2 SVGAGI come from the germline V gene. The length of the CDR3 is 14 residues. In DNA form, the CDR3 reads TGTGCCAGCAGTGACGGGGGGGCCACAGATACGCAGTATTTT. Translating it yields CASSDGGATDTQYF.

The chain is built from TRBV29-1 and TRBJ2-2, with D tentatively TRBD1 (6 bases). V was trimmed by 6 bases and J by 0 bases, leaving 11 bases between them. The germline gives CDR1 SQVTM, CDR2 ANQGSEA. This CDR3 is 14 amino acids long. As DNA, the CDR3 is TGCAGCGTGAACAGGGAACCGAACACCGGGGAGCTGTTTTTT. It codes for CSVNREPNTGELFF.

The V call is TRBV6-5, the J call TRBJ1-2; D not resolved. Germline V gene lookup returns CDR1 MNHEY and CDR2 SVGAGI. The V gene lost 2 bases and the J gene lost 4 bases, with 11 bases spanning the gap. The CDR3 covers 14 residues. CDR3 nucleotides: TGTGCCAGCAGTTACCTGGACTTTCGCTATGGCTACACCTTC. Translating it yields CASSYLDFRYGYTF.

V is TRBV4-1 and J is TRBJ1-2; the D gene is possibly TRBD1 (6 bases). Germline assignment: CDR1 MGHRA and CDR2 YSYEKL. V was pared by 2 bases and J by 7 bases, with 17 bases between. This CDR3 contains 15 residues. CDR3 DNA sequence: TGCGCCAGCAGCCAACCGGGACACCCTCCCCCTGGCTACACCTTC. Residues: CASSQPGHPPPGYTF.

The chain employs TRBV27 and TRBJ2-2, with TRBD2 matching over 7 bases. CDR1 and CDR2 (germline): MNHEY, SMNVEV (reference sequence). The CDR3 is made up of 17 amino acids. V dropped 1 base and J dropped 4; count of bases not matched to a gene: 9. DNA of the CDR3: TGTGCCAGCAGTTTATTAAGGGAGGGGCTTGGCACCGGGGAGCTGTTTTTT. It codes for CASSLLREGLGTGELFF.

The chain links TRBV2 to TRBJ2-5; no clear D gene. The CDR3 extends over 11 amino acids. Per the germline V gene, CDR1 is SNHLY and CDR2 is FYNNEI. V was cut by 9 bases and J by 7 bases, with 12 bases left in between. CDR3 sequence: CASTYSGTQYF. CDR3 sequence (DNA): TGTGCCAGTACCTATTCAGGGACCCAGTACTTC. The entire variable domain, with the rest obtained from reference TRBV2 and TRBJ2-5, is as follows: EPEVTQTPSHQVTQMGQEVILRCVPISNHLYFYWYRQILGQKVEFLVSFYNNEISEKSEIFDDQFSVERPDGSNFTLKIRSTKLEDSAMYFCASTYSGTQYFGPGTRLLVL.

This rearrangement joins TRBV18 to TRBJ2-5; D is perhaps TRBD1 (6 bases). Trimming stripped 3 bases from V and 1 base from J, with 9 bases between. This CDR3 comprises 14 residues. CDR1 is KGHSH and CDR2 is LQKENI in the germline V gene. The CDR3 nucleotides read TGTGCCAGCTCACCGGACAGCGGCCAAGAGACCCAGTACTTC. Its translation: CASSPDSGQETQYF.

V and J are TRBV13 and TRBJ1-2; tentatively, D is TRBD1 (6 bases). V shed 6 bases and J shed 4 bases, with 18 bases lying between them. Germline V gene data show CDR1 as PRHDT and CDR2 as FYEKMQ (reference sequence). The CDR3 has 15 residues. CDR3 region: CASRPDPVGGYGYTF. Here the CDR3 DNA reads TGTGCCAGCAGACCCGACCCCGTAGGGGGCTATGGCTACACCTTC.

The gene calls are TRBV16 and TRBJ2-3, with 14 bases lining up with TRBD2. The CDR3 has 19 amino acids. The germline gives CDR1 KGHSY, CDR2 FQNENV. V gave up 0 bases and J gave up 2 bases; unmatched junction bases: 7. In DNA form, the CDR3 reads TGTGCCAGCAGCCAATCCGGACTAGCGGGGGGCCTTCTCACAGATACGCAGTATTTT. It codes for CASSQSGLAGGLLTDTQYF.

As regards this clone: Mismatch with germline at one junction end may stem from a read error. The chain is built from TRBV25-1 and TRBJ2-5, with D possibly TRBD2 on 5 matching bases. Germline V CDR1 and CDR2: MGHDK, SYGVNS. This CDR3 is 13 amino acids long. The CDR3 protein is CASSEYGGETQYF. The CDR3 bases are TGTGCCAGCAGCGAATACGGAGGAGAGACCCAGTACTTC.

This clone was counted a single time. V and J are TRBV5-6 and TRBJ2-7, with TRBD1 matching 8 bases. V lost 4 bases, J lost 3 bases, and 6 bases stayed unmatched. Looked up from germline, CDR1 is SGHDT and CDR2 is YYEEEE. This CDR3 is built from 14 residues. The CDR3, as DNA: TGTGCCAGCAGCCACGGACAGGGCAACTACGAGCAGTACTTC. It encodes CASSHGQGNYEQYF. Filled out from reference TRBV5-6 and TRBJ2-7, the complete variable domain reads DAGVTQSPTHLIKTRGQQVTLRCSPKSGHDTVSWYQQALGQGPQFIFQYYEEEERQRGNFPDRFSGHQFPNYSSELNVNALLLGDSALYLCASSHGQGNYEQYFGPGTRLTVT.

The rearrangement uses TRBV21-1 and TRBJ1-5; the table calls TRBD1, which could not be checked here. TRBV21-1 is deemed a pseudogene. The CDR3 has 17 residues. The chain's CDR3 is CASSKGPGSTSNQPQHF. CDR3 in DNA: TGTGCCAGCAGCAAAGGCCCAGGATCTACTAGCAATCAGCCCCAGCATTTT.

This clone was detected once. V gene TRBV13 combines with J gene TRBJ2-5, with a possible D match to TRBD1 (5 bases). CDR1 and CDR2 from the germline V gene are PRHDT and FYEKMQ (reference sequence). The CDR3 loop spans 13 amino acids. Trimming shortened V by 4 bases and J by 1 base, and 7 bases separated the two germline ends. In nucleotides, the CDR3 is TGTGCCAGCAGCTCCCAGGGCCAAGAGACCCAGTACTTC. Protein: CASSSQGQETQYF. The variable domain in full, completed from reference TRBV13 and TRBJ2-5, reads AAGVIQSPRHLIKEKRETATLKCYPIPRHDTVYWYQQGPGQDPQFLISFYEKMQSDKGSIPDRFSAQQFSDYHSELNMSSLELGDSALYFCASSSQGQETQYFGPGTRLLVL.

The CDR3 DNA follows: TGCGCCAGCAGCTTCGGAGGGGACACTGAAGCTTTCTTT. The encoded protein is CASSFGGDTEAFF. The V call is TRBV5-1, the J call TRBJ1-1, with D maybe TRBD1 (5 bases). The CDR3 is made up of 13 amino acids. CDR1 and CDR2 (germline): SGHRS, YFSETQ. V was pared by 2 bases and J by 3 bases, with 8 bases between.